This T cell receptor beta chain was captured in a study of graft-versus-host responses after intestinal transplantation. Repertoires were generated with immunoSEQ multiplex PCR, while TCRdb's copy carries only in-frame clones and drops some. The sample yields nearly 45,000 clones, over 75% seen once. This clone was detected a few times. CDR3 size: 17 residues. V gave up 6 bases and J gave up 3 bases; unmatched junction bases: 10. Germline V gene lookup returns CDR1 MNHEY and CDR2 SMNVEV (reference sequence). V is TRBV27 and J is TRBJ2-2; 10 bases map to TRBD2. The sample here was PBMCs, taken 524 days after transplant. The receptor was isolated from a human patient who received an intestinal transplant, so some T cells may come from the graft donor. The CDR3, as DNA: TGTGCCAGCAGCACTTACAGGACTAGCGGTTACACCGGGGAGCTGTTTTTT. Translating it yields CASSTYRTSGYTGELFF.